The source of this T cell receptor (beta chain) is a study of long-term antiretroviral therapy in people with HIV. The study's findings and limits: In HIV, the repertoires covered a tighter span of CDR3 lengths than in controls.

Per germline, CDR1 SGDLS and CDR2 YYNGEE. This CDR3 region has 15 residues. V gave up 3 bases and J gave up 1 base, with 14 bases separating them. This clone was observed once. The target antigen is unknown. A v3.0 immunoSEQ assay was performed at survey level. Sequenced by immunoSEQ multiplex PCR; TCRdb stores in-frame clones only, minus some. This sample has about 34,000 clones, with around 84% found just once. The origin of this receptor is a woman in her thirties with HIV. Specimen: unsorted PBMCs, collected around 2.7 years before starting antiretroviral therapy. The chain links TRBV9 to TRBJ2-7; D is perhaps TRBD1 (7 bases). CDR3 amino acids: CASSAGGTESYEQYF. The CDR3 DNA sequence: TGTGCCAGCAGCGCTGGGGGGACAGAGTCCTACGAGCAGTACTTC.